The clone carrying this TCR beta chain was counted only a few times. The source of the sample is a study of regulatory T cells in long-lasting Graves disease. Time point described: persistent/refractory GD, antithyroid drugs over 5 years with positive TRAb. Construction of the TCR library relied on RNA isolated from PBMCs. Investigators report Graves' disease was diagnosed under American Thyroid Association guidelines. Blood from the periphery, nine milliliters in all, was drawn into EDTA tubes. This CDR3 region has 14 residues. Deletions cut 4 bases from V and 2 bases from J, with 15 bases between. Per the germline V gene, CDR1 is GTSNPN and CDR2 is SVGIG (reference sequence). HTBI primers from iRepertoire and Arm-PCR of CDR3 regions yielded the TCR beta libraries. Study processing details: From all samples, identification returned 14 TRBJ and approximately 63 TRBV segments. Via MiXCR, TCRdb re-called the multiplex PCR reads, giving one row per CDR3 protein. TCRdb's processing, not the authors', yielded these V and J calls. The sample has about 460,000 distinct CDR3 sequences, 22% seen once.

The rearrangement links TRBV30 to TRBJ2-7; D is unclear. The sample was peripheral blood mononuclear cells (PBMCs), taken when the disease was refractory, from a patient treated with antithyroid drugs. The sequence derives from a female donor with Graves disease. Here the CDR3 reads CAWNKDVVAYEQYF. CDR3 nucleotides: TGTGCCTGGAATAAAGACGTGGTGGCCTACGAGCAGTACTTC.